This TCR beta chain comes out of a study of T cell responses to AZD1222 COVID-19 vaccine. Whole-study context: Pooled together were second doses at about 4 or about 12 weeks. Study-wide results and limits: A mostly white British donor set with more females was recruited, and clonal diversity was possibly underestimated. Recipients of two AZD1222 doses showed rising Spike-specific TCR breadth and depth.

The CDR3 extends over 13 amino acids. The germline CDR1 and CDR2 sequences are SGHTA and FQGNSA. V lost 3 bases and J lost 4, with 7 bases in between. Here immunoSEQ multiplex PCR was the method, and the copy in TCRdb shows in-frame clones only, minus some. This repertoire shows around 94,000 clones, roughly 89% found once; its top ten account for approximately 3.7%. As concerns this clone: The antigen remains undetermined.

The TCR originated in an adult in good health. The V call is TRBV7-2, the J call TRBJ1-3; D remains unclear. Specimen: peripheral blood, collected on day 0 of AZD1222 vaccination. The CDR3 DNA is TGTGCCAGCAGCTTCTACACAGGAAACACCATATATTTT. Translation gives CASSFYTGNTIYF.